Presented here are 15 T cell receptor beta chains from one specimen sequenced in a study of blood T cell repertoires in COVID-19 (dated by TCRdb to the early 2020s). The receptor library was made with the immunoSEQ multiplex PCR assay. TCRdb provides this immuneACCESS table in a form limited to in-frame rearrangements. Some clones are lacking; in checked studies, under half of them reflect an unresolved V gene, and why the rest are absent is not known. The sample has about 180,000 clones on record, approximately 89% of them singletons. The biggest ten clones account for roughly 3.7% of the sample. Specimen: peripheral blood. Receptors originate from a woman aged 25 to 39 with acute or convalescent COVID-19.

CDR3 amino acids: CASSGLAGGETQYF. In DNA, the CDR3 is TGTGCCTCAAGCGGACTAGCGGGTGGAGAGACCCAGTACTTC. The chain combines TRBV30 with TRBJ2-5, with 11 bases aligning to TRBD2. V dropped 7 bases and J dropped 4; count of bases not matched to a gene: 8. Germline CDR1 GTSNPN, CDR2 SVGIG (reference sequence). This CDR3 spans 14 amino acids. The entire variable domain, with the rest obtained from reference TRBV30 and TRBJ2-5, is as follows: SQTIHQWPATLVQPVGSPLSLECTVEGTSNPNLYWYRQAAGRGLQLLFYSVGIGQISSEVPQNLSASRPQDRQFILSSKKLLLSDSGFYLCASSGLAGGETQYFGPGTRLLVL.

This clone was seen a single time. CDR3 region: CASSIQSNYGYTF. DNA for the CDR3: TGTGCCAGTAGTATACAATCTAACTATGGCTACACCTTC. The chain recombines TRBV19 with TRBJ1-2; no clear D. The germline V and J ends were trimmed by 2 bases and 0 bases, with 4 bases remaining between them. The germline V gene has CDR1 LNHDA and CDR2 SQIVND (reference sequence). This CDR3 region has 13 residues.

This clone was seen a single time. CDR3 residues: CASSGLAGDGFF. CDR3 in DNA: TGTGCCAGCAGTGGACTAGCGGGAGACGGGTTCTTC. V usage is TRBV2 and J usage is TRBJ2-1; 12 nucleotides agree with TRBD2. Losses at the gene ends were 4 bases for V and 15 bases for J; bases not matched to a gene: 4. The CDR3 covers 12 residues. CDR1 is SNHLY, CDR2 FYNNEI, per germline. Variable domain in full (rest from reference TRBV2 and TRBJ2-1): EPEVTQTPSHQVTQMGQEVILRCVPISNHLYFYWYRQILGQKVEFLVSFYNNEISEKSEIFDDQFSVERPDGSNFTLKIRSTKLEDSAMYFCASSGLAGDGFFGPGTRLTVL.

The rearrangement uses TRBV24-1 and TRBJ2-1; perhaps TRBD2 as D (5 bases). V was shortened by 0 bases and J by 7 bases, with 6 bases between the two germline ends. The CDR3 is made up of 13 amino acids. CDR1 and CDR2 (germline): KGHDR, SFDVKD. DNA for the CDR3: TGTGCCACCAGTGATTTGTGGAGGAATGAGCAGTTCTTC. Translation gives CATSDLWRNEQFF.

This clone has only one observation. The chain recombines TRBV11-2 with TRBJ2-3; D might be TRBD2 (6 bases). Trimming took off 8 bases at V and 4 bases at J, with 10 bases between the two ends. The CDR3 contains 12 residues. The germline V gene encodes CDR1 SGHAT and CDR2 FQNNGV. The CDR3 DNA sequence: TGTGCCAGCGGAGGGCCGGCAGATACGCAGTATTTT. Translation gives CASGGPADTQYF. The whole variable domain, filled in from reference TRBV11-2 and TRBJ2-3, reads EAGVAQSPRYKIIEKRQSVAFWCNPISGHATLYWYQQILGQGPKLLIQFQNNGVVDDSQLPKDRFSAERLKGVDSTLKIQPAKLEDSAVYLCASGGPADTQYFGPGTRLTVL.

The chain links TRBV28 to TRBJ2-5; D is ambiguous. Per the germline V gene, CDR1 is MDHEN and CDR2 is SYDVKM. V lost 6 bases, J lost 7 bases, and 12 bases lay in between. The CDR3 runs to 12 residues. The CDR3 DNA sequence: TGTGCCAGCAGCCGGAGCCGGTGGACCCAGTACTTC. Translation: CASSRSRWTQYF.

The sample holds one count of this clone. The genes are TRBV2 and TRBJ1-2; TRBD1 aligns across 9 bases. CDR1 is SNHLY, CDR2 FYNNEI, per germline. Germline trimming cut 1 base from V and 3 bases from J; bases unmatched to any gene: 0. The CDR3 runs to 14 residues. The CDR3 coding sequence is TGTGCCAGCAGTGAAGGGACAGGGGACTATGGCTACACCTTC. Its translation: CASSEGTGDYGYTF.

The table lists this clone with a count of one. The rearrangement joins TRBV27 to TRBJ2-7; 7 positions match TRBD1. Germline V lookup: CDR1 MNHEY, CDR2 SMNVEV (reference sequence). The CDR3 length is 14 residues. V was clipped by 5 bases and J by 3 bases; unmatched bases: 7. The chain's CDR3 is CASSPSPGGYEQYF. As DNA, the CDR3 is TGTGCCAGCAGTCCCAGCCCAGGGGGCTACGAGCAGTACTTC.

This clone was seen only once. The chain recombines TRBV18 with TRBJ2-3, with D maybe TRBD1 (5 bases). Germline CDR1 is KGHSH and CDR2 is LQKENI. V gave up 5 bases and J gave up 6 bases, with 12 bases separating them. CDR3 length equals 13 residues. CDR3 bases: TGTGCCAGCTCATTCAGCAGGGATGATACGCAGTATTTT. Translating gives CASSFSRDDTQYF.

This chain joins TRBV7-2 and TRBJ2-7; 12 positions agree with TRBD2. CDR3 length: 15 amino acids. Germline V gene sequence: CDR1 SGHTA, CDR2 FQGNSA. V shed 5 bases, J shed 6 bases, and the junction held 8 bases outside the gene matches. The CDR3 DNA reads TGTGCCAGCAGCGTGGCTAGCGGGAGGGCTGGCGAGCAGTACTTC. Translated: CASSVASGRAGEQYF. The whole variable domain, remainder taken from reference TRBV7-2 and TRBJ2-7, is GAGVSQSPSNKVTEKGKDVELRCDPISGHTALYWYRQSLGQGLEFLIYFQGNSAPDKSGLPSDRFSAERTGGSVSTLTIQRTQQEDSAVYLCASSVASGRAGEQYFGPGTRLTVT.

V usage is TRBV5-1 and J usage is TRBJ2-1, with 7 bases fitting TRBD2. Germline trimming cut 1 base from V and 5 bases from J; bases unmatched to any gene: 0. Per the germline V gene, CDR1 is SGHRS and CDR2 is YFSETQ. The CDR3 is 13 residues long. The CDR3 nucleotides are TGCGCCAGCAGCTTGCTAGCGGACAATGAGCAGTTCTTC. Translated, it gives CASSLLADNEQFF.

Notes on this clone: The identical CDR3 is also encoded by other nucleotide sequences in the sample. The V call is TRBV28, the J call TRBJ1-1; 8 bases are shared with TRBD1. Germline lookup yields CDR1 MDHEN and CDR2 SYDVKM. V dropped 4 bases and J dropped 1; count of bases not matched to a gene: 2. CDR3 length: 14 amino acids. CDR3 region: CASSSGQGNTEAFF. CDR3 bases: TGTGCCAGCAGTTCCGGACAGGGGAACACTGAAGCTTTCTTT.

The CDR3 DNA sequence: TGTGCCAGCAGTGAATTTTCCCGGTTCACTGAAGCTTTCTTT. This encodes CASSEFSRFTEAFF. V is TRBV6-1 and J is TRBJ1-1; D is uncertain. The germline V gene encodes CDR1 MNHNS and CDR2 SASEGT. This CDR3 has 14 residues. Trimming took off 2 bases at V and 4 bases at J, with 11 bases between the two ends.

This clone has just a few counts. The chain couples TRBV3-1 (or the pseudogene TRBV3-2) to TRBJ1-1; 7 bases fit TRBD1. With 3 bases clipped from V and 6 bases from J, the junction kept 7 bases outside the gene matches. The CDR3 length is 14 residues. Germline V gene lookup returns CDR1 LGHDT and CDR2 YNNKEL (reference sequence). The CDR3 spells CASSQLQGFSEAFF. The CDR3 region has the DNA TGTGCCAGCAGCCAGCTACAGGGGTTTTCTGAAGCTTTCTTT.

This chain uses TRBV10-3 with TRBJ2-7, with 9 bases fitting TRBD2. From germline, CDR1 is ENHRY and CDR2 SYGVKD. The CDR3 contains 14 residues. The V and J ends lost 10 bases and 2 bases, in that order; junction bases with no gene match: 9. The CDR3 region has the DNA TGTGCCACTCACGGGGCGGGAGGGCCCTACGAGCAGTACTTC. Translated, it gives CATHGAGGPYEQYF.